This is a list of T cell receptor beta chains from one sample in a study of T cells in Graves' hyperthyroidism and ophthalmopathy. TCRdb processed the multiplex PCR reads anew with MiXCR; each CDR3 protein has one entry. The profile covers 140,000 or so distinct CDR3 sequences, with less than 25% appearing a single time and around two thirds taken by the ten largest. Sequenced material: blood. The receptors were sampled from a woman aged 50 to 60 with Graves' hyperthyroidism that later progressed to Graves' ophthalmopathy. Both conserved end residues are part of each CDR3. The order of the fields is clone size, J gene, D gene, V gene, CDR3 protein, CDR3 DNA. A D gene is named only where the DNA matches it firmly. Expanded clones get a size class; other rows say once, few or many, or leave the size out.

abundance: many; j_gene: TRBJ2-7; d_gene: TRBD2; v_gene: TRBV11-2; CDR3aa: CASSLGRTSGRDAYEQYF; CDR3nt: TGTGCCAGCAGCTTGGGGAGGACTAGCGGGAGGGACGCCTACGAGCAGTACTTC
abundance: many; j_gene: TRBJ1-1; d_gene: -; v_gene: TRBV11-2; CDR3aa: CASSLRLGWEGRTTEAFF; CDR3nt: TGTGCCAGCAGCTTAAGGTTGGGGTGGGAGGGGCGCACCACTGAAGCTTTCTTT
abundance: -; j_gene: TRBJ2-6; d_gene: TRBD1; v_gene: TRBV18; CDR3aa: CASSPEQGNVLTF; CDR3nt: TGTGCCAGCTCACCCGAACAGGGGAACGTCCTGACTTTC
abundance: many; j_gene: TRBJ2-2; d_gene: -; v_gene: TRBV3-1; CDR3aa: CASRHQGPGELFF; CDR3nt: TGTGCCAGCAGGCACCAGGGCCCCGGGGAGCTGTTTTTT
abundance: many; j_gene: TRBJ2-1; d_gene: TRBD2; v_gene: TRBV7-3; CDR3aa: CASSLGAGAPQFF; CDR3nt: TGTGCCAGCAGCTTAGGAGCGGGAGCCCCTCAGTTCTTC
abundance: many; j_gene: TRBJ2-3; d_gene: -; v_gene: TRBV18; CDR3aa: CASSPPSGGGTDTQYF; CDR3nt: TGTGCCAGCTCACCACCGTCCGGGGGCGGCACAGATACGCAGTATTTT
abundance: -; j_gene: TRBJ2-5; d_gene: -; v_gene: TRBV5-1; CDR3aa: CASSLGTEETQYF; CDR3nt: TGCGCCAGCAGCTTGGGGACGGAAGAGACCCAGTACTTC
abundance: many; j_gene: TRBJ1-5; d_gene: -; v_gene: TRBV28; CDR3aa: CASRGTGHQPQHF; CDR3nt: TGTGCCAGCAGGGGAACCGGGCATCAGCCCCAGCATTTT
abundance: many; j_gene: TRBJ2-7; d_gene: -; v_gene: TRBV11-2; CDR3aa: CASSLALDPYEQYF; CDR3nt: TGTGCCAGCAGCTTGGCACTAGATCCCTACGAGCAGTACTTC
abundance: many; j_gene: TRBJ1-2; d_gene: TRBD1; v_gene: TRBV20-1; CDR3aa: CSARDRAQGHGYTF; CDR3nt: TGCAGTGCTAGAGATCGGGCACAGGGGCATGGCTACACCTTC
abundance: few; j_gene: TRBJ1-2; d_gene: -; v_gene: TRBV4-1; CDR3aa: CASSQDMGTRNYGYTF; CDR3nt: TGCGCCAGCAGCCAAGATATGGGTACACGGAACTATGGCTACACCTTC
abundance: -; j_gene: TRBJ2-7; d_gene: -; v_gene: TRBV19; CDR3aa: CASSRGLNFPEQYF; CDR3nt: TGTGCCAGTAGTAGAGGACTAAATTTCCCTGAGCAGTACTTC
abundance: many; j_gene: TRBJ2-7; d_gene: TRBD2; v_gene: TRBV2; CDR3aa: CASSGSRLATYEQYF; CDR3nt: TGTGCCAGCAGTGGAAGCAGACTAGCGACCTACGAGCAGTACTTC
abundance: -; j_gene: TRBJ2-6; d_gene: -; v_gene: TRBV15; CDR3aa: CATSRESLSSGANVLTF; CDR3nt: TGTGCCACCAGCAGAGAATCGCTGAGCTCTGGGGCCAACGTCCTGACTTTC
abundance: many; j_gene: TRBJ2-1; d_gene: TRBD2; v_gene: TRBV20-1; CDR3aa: CSAPGTGTSGGNEQFF; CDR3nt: TGCAGTGCCCCCGGGACCGGGACTAGCGGGGGAAATGAGCAGTTCTTC
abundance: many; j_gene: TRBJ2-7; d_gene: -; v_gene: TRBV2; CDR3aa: CASSESAGSYEQYF; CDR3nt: TGTGCCAGCAGTGAAAGCGCGGGTAGCTACGAGCAGTACTTC
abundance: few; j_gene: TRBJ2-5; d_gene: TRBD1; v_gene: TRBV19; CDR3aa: CASSTRTGAQETQYF; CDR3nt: TGTGCCAGTAGTACCCGGACAGGGGCACAAGAGACCCAGTACTTC
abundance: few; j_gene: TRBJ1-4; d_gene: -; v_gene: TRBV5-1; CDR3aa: CASSYSATNEKLFF; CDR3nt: TGCGCCAGCAGCTACAGTGCAACTAATGAAAAACTGTTTTTT
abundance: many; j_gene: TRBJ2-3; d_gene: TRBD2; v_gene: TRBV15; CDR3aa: CATSRGLTGRDTDTQYF; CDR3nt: TGTGCCACCAGCAGAGGCTTGACTGGGAGGGACACAGATACGCAGTATTTT
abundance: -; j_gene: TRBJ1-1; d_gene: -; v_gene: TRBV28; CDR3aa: CATVEGLNTEAFF; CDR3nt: TGTGCCACCGTTGAGGGCCTGAACACTGAAGCTTTCTTT
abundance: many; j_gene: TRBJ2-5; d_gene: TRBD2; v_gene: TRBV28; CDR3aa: CASSQEREGRETQYF; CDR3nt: TGTGCCAGCAGCCAAGAGCGGGAGGGCCGCGAGACCCAGTACTTC
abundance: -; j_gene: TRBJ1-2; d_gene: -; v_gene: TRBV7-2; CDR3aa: CASSRVFSTNYGYTF; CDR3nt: TGTGCCAGCAGCCGAGTATTTTCAACTAACTATGGCTACACCTTC
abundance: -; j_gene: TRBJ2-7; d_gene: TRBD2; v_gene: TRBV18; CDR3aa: CASSPLLWREGLRNEQYF; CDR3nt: TGTGCCAGCTCACCACTGCTCTGGCGGGAGGGCCTTCGGAACGAGCAGTACTTC
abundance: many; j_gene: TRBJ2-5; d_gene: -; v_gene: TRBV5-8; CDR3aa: CASSLDAEETQYF; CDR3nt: TGTGCCAGCAGCTTGGATGCGGAGGAGACCCAGTACTTC
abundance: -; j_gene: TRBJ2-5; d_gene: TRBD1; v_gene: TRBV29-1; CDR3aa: CSASPGQGSETQYF; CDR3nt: TGCAGCGCCTCCCCGGGACAGGGATCAGAGACCCAGTACTTC
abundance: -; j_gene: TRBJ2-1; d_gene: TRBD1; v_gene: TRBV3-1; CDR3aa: CASSQVTGFDTEQFF; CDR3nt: TGTGCCAGCAGCCAAGTGACAGGGTTTGACACTGAGCAGTTCTTC
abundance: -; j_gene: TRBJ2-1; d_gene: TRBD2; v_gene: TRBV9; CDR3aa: CASSHPIGTSGSNEQFF; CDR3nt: TGTGCCAGCAGCCACCCAATTGGGACTAGCGGTTCCAATGAGCAGTTCTTC
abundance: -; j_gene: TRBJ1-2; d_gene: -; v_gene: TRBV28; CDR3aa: CASSLRGFGYTF; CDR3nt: TGTGCCAGCAGTTTAAGGGGTTTTGGCTACACCTTC
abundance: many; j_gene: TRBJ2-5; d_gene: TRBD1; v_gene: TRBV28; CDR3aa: CASSFFDRAGTQYF; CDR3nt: TGTGCCAGCAGTTTCTTTGACAGGGCGGGGACCCAGTACTTC
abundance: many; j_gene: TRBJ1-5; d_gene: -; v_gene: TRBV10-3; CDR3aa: CAISESVGGTNQPQHF; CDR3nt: TGTGCCATCAGTGAGTCGGTGGGCGGAACCAATCAGCCCCAGCATTTT
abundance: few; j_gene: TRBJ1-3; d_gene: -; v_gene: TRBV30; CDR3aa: CAWSPSSDFSGNTIYF; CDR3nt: TGTGCCTGGAGTCCTTCTTCAGACTTCTCTGGAAACACCATATATTTT
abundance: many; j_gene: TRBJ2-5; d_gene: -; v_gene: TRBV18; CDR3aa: CASSPLPGQETQYF; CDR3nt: TGTGCCAGCTCACCACTACCAGGTCAAGAGACCCAGTACTTC
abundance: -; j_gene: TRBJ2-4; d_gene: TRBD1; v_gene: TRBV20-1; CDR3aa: CSAQPGTGTNIQYF; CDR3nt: TGCAGTGCTCAACCCGGGACAGGGACAAACATTCAGTACTTC
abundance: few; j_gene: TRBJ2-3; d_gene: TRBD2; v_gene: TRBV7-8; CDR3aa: CASSLERGLSGRSDTQYF; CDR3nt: TGTGCCAGCAGCTTAGAGCGGGGGTTGAGCGGGAGATCTGATACGCAGTATTTT
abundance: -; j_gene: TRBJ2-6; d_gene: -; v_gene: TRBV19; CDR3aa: CASSIFGMGNSGANVLTF; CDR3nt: TGTGCCAGTAGTATTTTTGGTATGGGGAACTCTGGGGCCAACGTCCTGACTTTC
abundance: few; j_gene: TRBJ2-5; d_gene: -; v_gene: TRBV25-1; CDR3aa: CASSMGTARPLQETQYF; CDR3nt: TGTGCCAGCAGTATGGGGACTGCGCGACCTCTCCAAGAGACCCAGTACTTC
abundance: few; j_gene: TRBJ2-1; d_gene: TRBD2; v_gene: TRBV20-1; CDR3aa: CSAGLAGSSYNEQFF; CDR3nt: TGCAGTGCTGGACTAGCGGGGAGCTCCTACAATGAGCAGTTCTTC
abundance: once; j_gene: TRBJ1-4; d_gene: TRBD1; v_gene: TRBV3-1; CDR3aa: CASSQERPGGSEKLFF; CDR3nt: TGTGCCAGCAGCCAAGAACGGCCAGGGGGAAGTGAAAAACTGTTTTTT
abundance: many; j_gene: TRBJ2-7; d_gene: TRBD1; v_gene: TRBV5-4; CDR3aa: CASSTTGGRSYEQYF; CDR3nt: TGTGCCAGCAGCACCACAGGGGGCCGATCCTACGAGCAGTACTTC
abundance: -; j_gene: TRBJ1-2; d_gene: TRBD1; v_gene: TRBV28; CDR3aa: CASSPGQGHGYTF; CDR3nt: TGTGCCAGCAGCCCAGGACAGGGACATGGCTACACCTTC
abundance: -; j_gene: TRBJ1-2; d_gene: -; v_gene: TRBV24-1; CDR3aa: CATSVDRDYTF; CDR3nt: TGTGCCACCAGTGTGGATCGCGACTACACCTTC
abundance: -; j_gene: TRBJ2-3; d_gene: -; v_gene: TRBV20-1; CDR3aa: CSAREGIALKVDTQYF; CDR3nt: TGCAGTGCTAGAGAGGGGATAGCCCTAAAAGTAGATACGCAGTATTTT